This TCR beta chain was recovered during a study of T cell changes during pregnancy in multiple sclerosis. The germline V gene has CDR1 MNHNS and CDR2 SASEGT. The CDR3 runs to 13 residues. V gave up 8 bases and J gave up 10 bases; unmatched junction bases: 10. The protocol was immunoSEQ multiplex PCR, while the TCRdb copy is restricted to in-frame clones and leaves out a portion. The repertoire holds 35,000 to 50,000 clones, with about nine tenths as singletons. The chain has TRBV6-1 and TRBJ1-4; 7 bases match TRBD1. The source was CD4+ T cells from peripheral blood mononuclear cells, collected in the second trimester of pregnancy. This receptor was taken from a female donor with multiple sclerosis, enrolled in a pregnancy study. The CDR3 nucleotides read TGTGCCAGCGGGGGACAGCCTACGATAAAACTGTTTTTT. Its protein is CASGGQPTIKLFF.